This T cell receptor beta chain was recovered during a study of T cell changes during pregnancy in multiple sclerosis (dated by TCRdb to about 2019). At the level of the whole study: Changes in the T cell repertoire over the course of pregnancy were examined in this study in women with multiple sclerosis.

A note on this clone: Its antigen remains unidentified. Qualities for individual bases were not recorded, and no much larger clone is one base off.

Receptors were amplified or captured by the immunoSEQ multiplex PCR assay. TCRdb carries this immuneACCESS record with in-frame sequences only. Its versions omit some clonotypes, under half of them owing to an unresolved V gene in the studies checked, with the rest unexplained. The sample profile shows 40,000 to 55,000 clones; about 89% of them were found once. 0.95% to 1.5% of the sample comes from the top ten. V is trimmed back by 1 base and J by 4 bases, and the junction contains 2 bases that no gene match accounts for. Its CDR3 holds 15 amino acids, cysteine through phenylalanine. Kept here is only the CDR3 DNA, which spans 45 bases and is read in frame from base 1. CDR1 MNHNS and CDR2 SASEGT are derived from the germline V gene.

Sequenced material: CD4+ T cells from peripheral blood mononuclear cells, taken after pregnancy. The receptor comes from a female donor with multiple sclerosis, enrolled in a pregnancy study. The chain uses TRBV6-1 and TRBJ1-1, with 11 middle bases fitting TRBD1. CDR3 region: CASSEVGQGATEAFF. The nucleotide sequence is TGTGCCAGCAGTGAAGTAGGACAGGGGGCCACTGAAGCTTTCTTT.